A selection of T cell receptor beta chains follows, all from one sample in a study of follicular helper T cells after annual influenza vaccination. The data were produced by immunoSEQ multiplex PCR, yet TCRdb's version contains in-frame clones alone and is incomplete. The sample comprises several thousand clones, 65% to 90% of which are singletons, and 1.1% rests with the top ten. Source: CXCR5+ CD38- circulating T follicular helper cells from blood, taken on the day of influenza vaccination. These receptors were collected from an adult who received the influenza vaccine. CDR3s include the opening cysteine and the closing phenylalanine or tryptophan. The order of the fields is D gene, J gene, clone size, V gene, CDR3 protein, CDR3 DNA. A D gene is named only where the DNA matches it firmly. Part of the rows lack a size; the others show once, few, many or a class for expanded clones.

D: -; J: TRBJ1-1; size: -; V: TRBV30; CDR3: CAWSETGTTEAFF; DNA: TGTGCCTGGAGCGAAACAGGGACCACTGAAGCTTTCTTT
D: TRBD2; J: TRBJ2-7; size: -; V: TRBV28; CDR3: CASSSQGLAGALYEQYF; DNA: TGTGCCAGCAGTTCCCAGGGACTAGCGGGAGCGCTGTACGAGCAGTACTTC
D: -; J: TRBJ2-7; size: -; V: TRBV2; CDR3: CASSVGESRSYEQYF; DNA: TGTGCCAGCAGTGTGGGGGAGTCCCGCTCCTACGAGCAGTACTTC
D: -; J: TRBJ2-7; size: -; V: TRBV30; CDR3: CAWIDTTGPMEQYF; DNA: TGTGCCTGGATAGACACTACCGGGCCCATGGAGCAGTACTTC
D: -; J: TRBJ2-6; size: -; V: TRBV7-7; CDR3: CASSFGGTGANVLTF; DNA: TGTGCCAGCAGCTTTGGGGGCACCGGGGCCAACGTCCTGACTTTC
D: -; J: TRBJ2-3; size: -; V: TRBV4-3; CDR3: CASSQERGNKDTQYF; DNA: TGCGCCAGCAGCCAAGAGCGAGGGAACAAAGATACGCAGTATTTT
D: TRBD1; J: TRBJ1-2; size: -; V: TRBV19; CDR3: CASSAPGTGGYGYTF; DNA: TGTGCCAGTAGTGCCCCCGGGACAGGGGGCTATGGCTACACCTTC
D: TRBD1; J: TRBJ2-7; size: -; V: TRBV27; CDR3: CASSLLPGQGMLEQYF; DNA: TGTGCCAGCAGCCTTCTTCCGGGACAGGGCATGCTAGAGCAGTACTTC
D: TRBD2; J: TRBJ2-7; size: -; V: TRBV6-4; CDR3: CASSDPPGLADFDSSYEQYF; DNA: TGTGCCAGCAGTGACCCCCCCGGACTAGCGGATTTCGATAGCTCCTACGAGCAGTACTTC
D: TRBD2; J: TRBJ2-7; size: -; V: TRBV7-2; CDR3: CASSLSGGASEQYF; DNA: TGTGCCAGCAGCTTATCCGGGGGGGCTAGCGAGCAGTACTTC
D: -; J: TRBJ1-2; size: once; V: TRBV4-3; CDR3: CASSQEVFLEAGYTF; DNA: TGCGCCAGCAGCCAAGAAGTCTTTCTCGAGGCCGGCTACACCTTC
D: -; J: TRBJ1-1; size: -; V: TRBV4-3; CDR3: CASSQDLNTEAFF; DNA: TGCGCCAGCAGCCAAGATCTGAACACTGAAGCTTTCTTT
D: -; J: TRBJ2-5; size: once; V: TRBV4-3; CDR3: CASSPEFLRGQETQYF; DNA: TGCGCCAGCAGCCCGGAATTCCTTCGCGGCCAAGAGACCCAGTACTTC
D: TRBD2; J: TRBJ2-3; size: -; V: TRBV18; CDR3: CASSPPRGGADTQYF; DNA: TGTGCCAGCTCACCTCCCCGGGGGGGGGCAGATACGCAGTATTTT
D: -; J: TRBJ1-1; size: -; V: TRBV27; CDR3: CASSARGERTEAFF; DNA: TGTGCCAGCAGTGCCCGAGGGGAACGTACTGAAGCTTTCTTT
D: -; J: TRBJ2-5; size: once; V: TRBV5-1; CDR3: CASSPAEGRETQYF; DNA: TGCGCCAGCAGCCCGGCGGAGGGGCGAGAGACCCAGTACTTC
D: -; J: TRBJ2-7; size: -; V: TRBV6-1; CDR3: CASSDRDPTYEQYF; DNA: TGTGCCAGCAGCGACCGGGACCCGACCTACGAGCAGTACTTC
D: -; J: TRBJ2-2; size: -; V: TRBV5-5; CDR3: CASSLTDRYTGELFF; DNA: TGTGCCAGCAGCTTGACCGACAGATACACCGGGGAGCTGTTTTTT
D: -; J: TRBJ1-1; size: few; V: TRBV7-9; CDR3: CASSLDTEAFF; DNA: TGTGCCAGCAGCTTGGACACTGAAGCTTTCTTT
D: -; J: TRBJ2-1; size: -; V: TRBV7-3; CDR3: CASSSQMGAYNEQFF; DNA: TGTGCCAGCAGCTCACAAATGGGAGCCTACAATGAGCAGTTCTTC
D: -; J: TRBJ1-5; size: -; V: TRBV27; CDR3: CASRAGRVQSPQHF; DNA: TGTGCCAGCAGGGCGGGCCGTGTACAATCGCCCCAGCATTTT
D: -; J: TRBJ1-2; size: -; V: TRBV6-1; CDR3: CASRAGLNYGYTF; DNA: TGTGCCAGCAGGGCAGGGCTTAACTATGGCTACACCTTC
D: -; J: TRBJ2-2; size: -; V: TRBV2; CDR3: CASLRDTSNTGELFF; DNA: TGTGCCAGCCTCCGGGACACCAGCAACACCGGGGAGCTGTTTTTT
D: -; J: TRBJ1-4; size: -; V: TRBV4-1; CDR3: CASSQDRWAGGEKLFF; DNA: TGCGCCAGCAGCCAAGATCGATGGGCGGGGGGTGAAAAACTGTTTTTT
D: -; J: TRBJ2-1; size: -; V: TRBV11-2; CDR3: CASSLVLIGHEQFF; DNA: TGTGCCAGCAGCTTAGTCTTGATCGGGCATGAGCAGTTCTTC
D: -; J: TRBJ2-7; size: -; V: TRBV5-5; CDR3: CASRLTGGGEQYF; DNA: TGTGCCAGCAGACTAACCGGGGGAGGCGAGCAGTACTTC
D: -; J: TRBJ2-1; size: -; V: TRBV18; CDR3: CASSPPMGAYNEQFF; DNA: TGTGCCAGCTCACCACCAATGGGGGCCTACAATGAGCAGTTCTTC
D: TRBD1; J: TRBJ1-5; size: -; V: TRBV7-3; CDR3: CASTLPPGQLYNQPQHF; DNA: TGTGCCAGCACCCTTCCCCCGGGACAGCTCTATAATCAGCCCCAGCATTTT
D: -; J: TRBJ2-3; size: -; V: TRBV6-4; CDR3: CASSDSWGRTQYF; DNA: TGTGCCAGCAGTGACTCGTGGGGTCGTACGCAGTATTTT
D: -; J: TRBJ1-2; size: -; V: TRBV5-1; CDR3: CASSLEGEVYGYTF; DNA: TGCGCCAGCAGCTTGGAGGGGGAGGTCTATGGCTACACCTTC
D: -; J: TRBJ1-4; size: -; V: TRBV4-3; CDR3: CASSQGQLTSGNEKLFF; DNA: TGCGCCAGCAGCCAAGGACAACTCACGTCGGGTAATGAAAAACTGTTTTTT
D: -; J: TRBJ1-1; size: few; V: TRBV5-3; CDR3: CARSWTVNTEAFF; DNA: TGTGCCAGAAGCTGGACGGTGAACACTGAAGCTTTCTTT
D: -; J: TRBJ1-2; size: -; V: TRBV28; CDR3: CASGSRIYGYTF; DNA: TGTGCCAGCGGATCCAGGATCTATGGCTACACCTTC
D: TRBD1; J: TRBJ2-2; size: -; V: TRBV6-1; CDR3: CASRAQGYTGELFF; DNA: TGTGCCAGCAGGGCACAGGGGTACACCGGGGAGCTGTTTTTT
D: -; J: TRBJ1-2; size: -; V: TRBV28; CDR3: CASSFLRGGVTYGYTF; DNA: TGTGCCAGCAGTTTTCTGCGGGGGGGAGTTACCTATGGCTACACCTTC
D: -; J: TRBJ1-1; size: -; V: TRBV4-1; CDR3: CASSQDMWGATEAFF; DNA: TGCGCCAGCAGCCAAGATATGTGGGGGGCCACTGAAGCTTTCTTT
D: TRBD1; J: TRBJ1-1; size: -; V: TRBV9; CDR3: CASSARQGAGTEAFF; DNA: TGTGCCAGCAGCGCCCGACAGGGGGCGGGTACTGAAGCTTTCTTT
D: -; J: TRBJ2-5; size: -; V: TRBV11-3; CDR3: CASSLGASSETQYF; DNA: TGTGCCAGCAGCTTAGGAGCTAGCTCAGAGACCCAGTACTTC
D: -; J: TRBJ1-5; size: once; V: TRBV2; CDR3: CASSVGGPYSNQPQHF; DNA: TGTGCCAGCAGCGTCGGGGGACCTTATAGCAATCAGCCCCAGCATTTT
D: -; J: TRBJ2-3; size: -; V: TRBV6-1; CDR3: CASSEGGDGTDTQYF; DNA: TGTGCCAGCAGTGAAGGGGGGGACGGGACAGATACGCAGTATTTT
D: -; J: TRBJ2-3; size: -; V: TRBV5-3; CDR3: CARSLEGQRTTDTQYF; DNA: TGTGCCAGAAGCCTCGAGGGACAACGGACCACAGATACGCAGTATTTT
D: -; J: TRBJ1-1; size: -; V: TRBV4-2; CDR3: CASSQDEETKAFF; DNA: TGTGCCAGCAGCCAAGATGAGGAGACAAAAGCTTTCTTT
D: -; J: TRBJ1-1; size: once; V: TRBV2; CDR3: CASSAEMGLNTEAFF; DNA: TGTGCCAGCAGTGCCGAAATGGGGTTGAACACTGAAGCTTTCTTT
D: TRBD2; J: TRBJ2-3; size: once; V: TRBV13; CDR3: CASSERLAGSTDTQYF; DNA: TGTGCCAGCAGCGAACGACTAGCGGGGAGCACAGATACGCAGTATTTT
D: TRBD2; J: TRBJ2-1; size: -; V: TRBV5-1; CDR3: CASSLWEGVTYNEQFF; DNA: TGCGCCAGCAGCTTGTGGGAGGGAGTCACCTACAATGAGCAGTTCTTC
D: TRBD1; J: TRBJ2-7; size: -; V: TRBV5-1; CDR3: CASSTRDRGSGEQYF; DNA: TGCGCCAGCAGCACCCGGGACAGGGGATCGGGGGAGCAGTACTTC
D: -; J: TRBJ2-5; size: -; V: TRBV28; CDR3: CASSLGGPMETQYF; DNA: TGTGCCAGCAGTTTGGGGGGGCCCATGGAGACCCAGTACTTC
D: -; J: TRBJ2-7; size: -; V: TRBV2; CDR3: CASRGGTYTYEQYF; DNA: TGTGCCAGCAGGGGGGGGACATATACCTACGAGCAGTACTTC
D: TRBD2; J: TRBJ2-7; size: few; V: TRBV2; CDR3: CASRSGGTGEQYF; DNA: TGTGCCAGCCGGAGCGGGGGGACTGGGGAGCAGTACTTC
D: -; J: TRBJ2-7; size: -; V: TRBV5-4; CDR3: CASSLGDVAYEQYF; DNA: TGTGCCAGCAGCTTGGGGGACGTAGCCTACGAGCAGTACTTC
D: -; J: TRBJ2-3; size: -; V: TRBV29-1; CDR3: CSVARGTSTDTQYF; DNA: TGCAGCGTTGCGAGGGGGACTAGCACAGATACGCAGTATTTT
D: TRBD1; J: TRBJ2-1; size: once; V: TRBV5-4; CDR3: CASSPPGQGTYNEQFF; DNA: TGTGCCAGCAGCCCCCCCGGACAGGGAACCTACAATGAGCAGTTCTTC
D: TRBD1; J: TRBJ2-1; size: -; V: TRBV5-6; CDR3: CASSLMITGQGAREQFF; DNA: TGTGCCAGCAGCTTGATGATAACGGGACAGGGGGCCCGTGAGCAGTTCTTC
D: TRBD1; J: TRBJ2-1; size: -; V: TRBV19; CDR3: CASKGWDRGLYNEQFF; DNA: TGTGCCAGTAAAGGTTGGGACAGGGGGCTTTACAATGAGCAGTTCTTC
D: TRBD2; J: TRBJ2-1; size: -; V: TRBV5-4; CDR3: CASSLGRGDTSYNEQFF; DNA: TGTGCCAGCAGCTTGGGGCGGGGGGATACCTCCTACAATGAGCAGTTCTTC